This T cell receptor (beta chain) was observed in a study of CD8 T cells in ankylosing spondylitis. Findings and limits, study-wide: What appeared characteristic of ankylosing spondylitis blood was a TCR beta motif of under 10 highly homologous variants. Some motif variants had been reported before (in reactive arthritis synovial fluid and blood). Significantly higher representation of disease-linked clones was reported for matched ankylosing spondylitis synovial fluid. CD8+ disease-linked clones were present at relatively low frequencies in blood.

Generation of TCR beta libraries employed quantitative 5'-RACE incorporating molecular barcodes. MiXCR, run by TCRdb on the 5' RACE reads, gives a single entry per CDR3 protein. The table shows about 500,000 distinct CDR3 sequences, with more than 9.5% occurring only once. Germline CDR1 DFQATT, CDR2 SNEGSKA (reference sequence). This CDR3 contains 16 residues. V lost 3 bases and J lost 6; bases outside the gene matches: 11. Regarding this clonotype: The antigen is undetermined.

J is TRBJ2-1 and V is TRBV20-1; 10 bases are a match to TRBD2. Sequences were obtained from blood, either unsorted or a sorted T cell fraction (not recorded which). The receptor's source is a male donor with ankylosing spondylitis. The CDR3 is CSARVAPGTSANEQFF. DNA for the CDR3: TGCAGTGCTAGGGTGGCACCCGGGACTAGCGCCAATGAGCAGTTCTTC.